This T cell receptor (beta chain) was identified in a study of T cell changes during pregnancy in multiple sclerosis. Clones were sequenced by immunoSEQ multiplex PCR, and TCRdb holds only the in-frame ones, with some missing. This table has tens of thousands of clones, about nine tenths appearing once. Trimming left V 2 bases short and J 6 bases short, with 15 bases between. The CDR3 consists of 15 residues. Germline V gene lookup returns CDR1 SGHKS and CDR2 YYEKEE (reference sequence). The specimen comprised CD4+ T cells from peripheral blood mononuclear cells, sampled before pregnancy. The receptor was derived from a female donor with multiple sclerosis, enrolled in a pregnancy study. This chain links TRBV5-5 with TRBJ2-1; D unclear. The CDR3 nucleotides are TGTGCCAGCAGCTTTAAACAGCCCAAAGTCAATGAGCAGTTCTTC. This translates into CASSFKQPKVNEQFF.